This entry describes one T cell receptor (beta chain). What it recognizes is unknown. The data belong to a study of CXCR3-negative and CXCR3-positive naive CD8 T cells. Study results and caveats: With respect to TRBV-TRBJ usage, naive CXCR3-negative and CXCR3-positive cells were similar; memory differed. Comparison of naive subsets found surface CD5 to be comparable, and TCR strength was inferred on the basis of TRB CDR3 properties. For CXCR3-positive naive cells, TRB CDR3s were more hydrophobic than those of CXCR3-negative naive cells.

Approximately 300,000 cells per CD8+ T cell subset were flow-sorted in triplicate. CD45RO-CCR7+CD27+CD95- was the phenotype of naive CD8+ T cells. With UMI labels, 5' RACE was used to prepare the TRB cDNA libraries. TCRdb reprocessed the 5' RACE reads and stores each CDR3 protein as one record, lacking DNA. Its table lists roughly 99,000 distinct CDR3 sequences. The V gene's germline CDR1 is SGHTA and CDR2 FQGNSA. This CDR3 spans 15 amino acids. The receptor was isolated from a human donor in good health. Some clones in this sample may be carry-over from other donors' samples. The sample was naive CXCR3+ CD8+ T cells from blood. Subset reported: CD45RO-CCR7+CD27+CD95- naive CD8+ T cells expressing CXCR3 (TNR3+). The genes are TRBV7-2 and TRBJ2-7; lacking DNA, the TRBD2 call made by TCRdb goes unchecked. Here the CDR3 reads CASSLGRGLDYEQYF. Combining the CDR3 with reference TRBV7-2 and TRBJ2-7 gives the whole variable domain GAGVSQSPSNKVTEKGKDVELRCDPISGHTALYWYRQSLGQGLEFLIYFQGNSAPDKSGLPSDRFSAERTGGSVSTLTIQRTQQEDSAVYLCASSLGRGLDYEQYFGPGTRLTVT.